This T cell receptor beta chain was captured in a study of blood T cell repertoires in COVID-19. About the research overall: Material from acute and convalescent COVID-19 was sourced from the United States, Italy and Spain. The analysed material was cDNA or gDNA that came from T cells, B-cell-depleted T cells, or PBMCs.

The ends lost 5 bases at V and 10 bases at J; junction bases unmatched: 9. The CDR3 extends over 15 amino acids. CDR1 SGHTA and CDR2 FQGNSA come from the germline V gene. Per the study methods: Researchers report that nucleated cell counts were estimated from reference gene primer amplification. TCRdb keeps only in-frame clones here, not all; method: immunoSEQ multiplex PCR. For V, J and clone size, that table is used; D and trimming come from the DNA. The sample lists around 180,000 clones, 88% occurring once. The clonotype originates from a human donor in a cohort sampled during active COVID-19. Sequenced: peripheral blood. The chain has TRBV7-2 and TRBJ1-6, with 9 nucleotides matching TRBD1. The CDR3 DNA reads TGTGCCAGCAGCAGAACAGGGGGCCGGGAATCACCCCTCCACTTT. The encoded protein is CASSRTGGRESPLHF.